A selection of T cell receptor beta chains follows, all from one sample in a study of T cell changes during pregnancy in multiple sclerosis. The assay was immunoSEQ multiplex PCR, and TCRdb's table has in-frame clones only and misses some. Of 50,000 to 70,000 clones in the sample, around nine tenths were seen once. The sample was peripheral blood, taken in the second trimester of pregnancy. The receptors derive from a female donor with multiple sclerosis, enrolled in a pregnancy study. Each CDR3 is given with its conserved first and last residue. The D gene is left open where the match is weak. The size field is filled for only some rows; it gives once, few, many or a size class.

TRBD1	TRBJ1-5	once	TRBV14	CASSETGEDQPQHF	TGTGCCAGCAGCGAGACAGGGGAGGACCAGCCCCAGCATTTT
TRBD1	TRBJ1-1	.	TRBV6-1	CASSERRTGGSEAFF	TGTGCCAGCAGTGAGAGAAGGACAGGGGGGTCTGAAGCTTTCTTT
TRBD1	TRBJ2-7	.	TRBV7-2	CASSLGTVSYEQYF	TGTGCCAGCAGCCTCGGGACAGTGTCCTACGAGCAGTACTTC
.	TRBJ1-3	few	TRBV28	CASSLTWGRNTIYF	TGTGCCAGCAGTTTAACATGGGGGCGGAACACCATATATTTT
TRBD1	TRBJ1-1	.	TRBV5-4	CASRTDRGQAEAFF	TGTGCCAGCAGGACCGACAGGGGGCAGGCTGAAGCTTTCTTT
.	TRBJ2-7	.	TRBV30	CAWSSGSSYEQYF	TGTGCCTGGAGCTCGGGGAGCTCCTACGAGCAGTACTTC
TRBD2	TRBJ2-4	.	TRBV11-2	CASSLELGLAFKNIQYF	TGTGCCAGCAGCTTAGAACTTGGACTAGCCTTCAAAAACATTCAGTACTTC
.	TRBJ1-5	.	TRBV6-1	CASSSSGNNQPQHF	.
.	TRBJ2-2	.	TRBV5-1	CASSLEGLGGTGELFF	TGCGCCAGCAGCTTGGAAGGACTAGGGGGTACCGGGGAGCTGTTTTTT
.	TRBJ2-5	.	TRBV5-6	CASSLKGGGETQYF	TGTGCCAGCAGCTTGAAAGGGGGGGGAGAGACCCAGTACTTC
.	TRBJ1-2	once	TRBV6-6	CASSPPGGTGYTF	TGTGCCAGCTCCCCCCCCGGGGGTACTGGCTACACCTTC
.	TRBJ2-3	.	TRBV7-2	CASSTRADTQYF	TGTGCCAGCAGCACCCGGGCAGATACGCAGTATTTT
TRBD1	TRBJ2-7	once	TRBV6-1	CATGQGVGEQYF	TGTGCCACGGGACAGGGGGTTGGCGAGCAGTACTTC
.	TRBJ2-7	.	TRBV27	CASSFDRNYEQYF	TGTGCCAGCAGTTTCGACAGAAACTACGAGCAGTACTTC
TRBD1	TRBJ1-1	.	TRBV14	CASSQWTGGLGGTEAFF	TGTGCCAGCAGCCAATGGACAGGGGGCTTAGGTGGGACTGAAGCTTTCTTT
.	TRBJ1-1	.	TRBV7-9	CASSREGFRTEAFF	TGTGCCAGCAGCAGAGAGGGTTTTCGCACTGAAGCTTTCTTT
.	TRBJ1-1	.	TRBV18	CASSLQGGGTEAFF	TGTGCCAGCTCACTTCAGGGAGGCGGCACTGAAGCTTTCTTT
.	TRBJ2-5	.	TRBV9	CASSVRPGLQETQYF	TGTGCCAGCAGCGTAAGACCGGGACTCCAAGAGACCCAGTACTTC
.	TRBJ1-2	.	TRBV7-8	CASSLPPQTASGYTF	TGTGCCAGCAGCTTACCTCCTCAGACAGCATCGGGCTACACCTTC
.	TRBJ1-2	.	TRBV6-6	CASSYSVQGSYGYTF	TGTGCCAGCAGTTACTCGGTACAGGGATCCTATGGCTACACCTTC
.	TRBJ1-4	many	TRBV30	CAWSVLREKLFF	TGTGCCTGGAGTGTACTCAGGGAAAAACTGTTTTTT
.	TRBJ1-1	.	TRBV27	CASSLAGNTEAFF	TGTGCCAGCAGTTTGGCGGGGAACACTGAAGCTTTCTTT
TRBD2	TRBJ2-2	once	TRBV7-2	CASSLSRTSGSVGELFF	TGTGCCAGCAGCTTATCCCGGACTAGCGGGAGTGTCGGGGAGCTGTTTTTT
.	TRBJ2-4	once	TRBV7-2	CASSLVGGRGAKNIQYF	TGTGCCAGCAGCTTAGTGGGTGGGCGGGGAGCCAAAAACATTCAGTACTTC
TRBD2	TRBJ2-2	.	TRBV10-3	CATRTSGTNTGELFF	TGTGCCACCAGGACTAGCGGGACGAACACCGGGGAGCTGTTTTTT